Shown below are 27 T cell receptor beta chains from a single sample sequenced in a study of blood T cell repertoires in COVID-19. Libraries were prepared by immunoSEQ multiplex PCR; TCRdb keeps only in-frame clonotypes and omits some of them. The data hold more than 85,000 clones, with around 84% observed a single time. What was sequenced was peripheral blood. The receptor set was obtained from a man aged 55 to 69 with acute or convalescent COVID-19.

The J gene is TRBJ1-2, the V gene TRBV9; D is unresolved. The CDR3 length is 13 residues. V lost 4 bases, J lost 4 bases, and 11 bases lay in between. Germline V gene sequence: CDR1 SGDLS, CDR2 YYNGEE. The CDR3 protein is CASSRDTAYGYTF. The CDR3 DNA reads TGTGCCAGCAGCCGAGACACTGCCTATGGCTACACCTTC.

This clone was picked up a small number of times. The rearrangement joins TRBV11-2 to TRBJ2-2; D not resolved. Germline loops: CDR1 SGHAT, CDR2 FQNNGV. CDR3 length: 14 residues. The V end was cut by 6 bases, the J end by 5 bases, with 13 bases between. The CDR3 coding sequence is TGTGCCAGCAGTAAGACTCCCCAGACCGGGGAGCTGTTTTTT. Protein sequence: CASSKTPQTGELFF.

This clone was recorded once. V and J are TRBV19 and TRBJ2-1; no firm D call. There are 14 residues in the CDR3. V lost 7 bases, J lost 8 bases, and 18 bases lay in between. Germline loops: CDR1 LNHDA, CDR2 SQIVND (reference sequence). Here the CDR3 DNA reads TGTGCCAGTAACCCCCGAGACTGGCCGGATGAGCAGTTCTTC. This translates into CASNPRDWPDEQFF.

The chain recombines TRBV9 with TRBJ2-6; D is ambiguous. This CDR3 has 15 amino acids. CDR1 and CDR2 (germline): SGDLS, YYNGEE. V lost 3 bases and J lost 5, with 12 bases in between. CDR3 loop: CASSAEILWANVLTF. CDR3 nucleotide sequence: TGTGCCAGCAGCGCGGAGATCTTATGGGCCAACGTCCTGACTTTC. Variable domain in full (rest from reference TRBV9 and TRBJ2-6): DSGVTQTPKHLITATGQRVTLRCSPRSGDLSVYWYQQSLDQGLQFLIQYYNGEERAKGNILERFSAQQFPDLHSELNLSSLELGDSALYFCASSAEILWANVLTFGAGSRLTVL.

This clone was picked up one time. The rearrangement joins TRBV30 to TRBJ1-2, with TRBD1 as a possible D gene (6 bases). V was clipped by 2 bases and J by 2 bases, with 6 bases between them. The CDR3 covers 12 residues. Germline loops: CDR1 GTSNPN, CDR2 SVGIG (reference sequence). The CDR3 region is CAWSTGNYGYTF. DNA of the CDR3: TGTGCCTGGAGTACAGGGAACTATGGCTACACCTTC.

The chain links TRBV7-2 to TRBJ1-1, with D maybe TRBD1 (6 bases). V gave up 6 bases and J gave up 5 bases, with 16 bases separating them. Germline V CDR1 and CDR2: SGHTA, FQGNSA. CDR3 length equals 14 residues. DNA of the CDR3: TGTGCCAGCAGAAGGGACACAACCCCGACTGAAGCTTTCTTT. Translation: CASRRDTTPTEAFF.

The CDR3 loop reads CASRAGGQETQYF. The CDR3 nucleotides are TGTGCCAGCAGAGCGGGGGGCCAAGAGACCCAGTACTTC. The genes are TRBV7-2 and TRBJ2-5; 9 nucleotides match TRBD2. Unmatched junction bases numbered 0, after V lost 6 bases and J lost 1 base. CDR1 and CDR2 from the germline V gene are SGHTA and FQGNSA. The CDR3 totals 13 residues.

This clone was seen more than once but under ten times. The chain combines TRBV25-1 with TRBJ1-3; TRBD1 is a possible D gene (5 bases). The germline V gene encodes CDR1 MGHDK and CDR2 SYGVNS. Trimming left V 1 base short and J 9 bases short, with 10 bases between. This CDR3 contains 13 residues. The DNA for the CDR3 is TGTGCCAGCAGTGAATCAGGGTCAAGCACCATATATTTT. Protein: CASSESGSSTIYF.

This clone came up a few times. The genes are TRBV19 and TRBJ2-1; D gene unclear. Germline V gene lookup returns CDR1 LNHDA and CDR2 SQIVND (reference sequence). V shed 6 bases and J shed 6 bases, with 18 bases lying between them. The CDR3 totals 15 residues. The chain's CDR3 is CASRPWAGRRNEQFF. The CDR3 nucleotides read TGTGCCAGTAGACCATGGGCAGGCCGGCGCAATGAGCAGTTCTTC.

The genes are TRBV6-5 and TRBJ2-1, with TRBD1 as a possible D gene (6 bases). The CDR3 sequence is 15 residues long. V was shortened by 6 bases and J by 0 bases, with 12 bases between the two germline ends. Looked up from germline, CDR1 is MNHEY and CDR2 is SVGAGI. DNA of the CDR3: TGTGCCAGCAGAAGAGGGGGTCCCTCCTACAATGAGCAGTTCTTC. This codes for CASRRGGPSYNEQFF.

Only one count was recorded for this clone. The V gene is TRBV28, the J gene TRBJ2-3; 11 positions agree with TRBD2. The CDR3 has 20 residues. V shed 1 base, J shed 5 bases, and the junction held 17 bases outside the gene matches. CDR1 is MDHEN, CDR2 SYDVKM, per germline. DNA of the CDR3: TGTGCCAGCAGTTTATATCCCGGGCTAGCGGGGGGCTTCTCTGGAGATACGCAGTATTTT. It specifies CASSLYPGLAGGFSGDTQYF. The complete variable domain, with remaining parts taken from reference TRBV28 and TRBJ2-3, reads DVKVTQSSRYLVKRTGEKVFLECVQDMDHENMFWYRQDPGLGLRLIYFSYDVKMKEKGDIPEGYSVSREKKERFSLILESASTNQTSMYLCASSLYPGLAGGFSGDTQYFGPGTRLTVL.

The chain has TRBV10-2 and TRBJ2-1; 9 bases line up with TRBD1. Germline CDR1 is WSHSY and CDR2 is SAAADI. This CDR3 is 14 amino acids long. Losses at the gene ends were 6 bases for V and 4 bases for J; bases not matched to a gene: 4. In DNA, the CDR3 is TGCGCCAGCAGAGGGACAGGGAATTACAATGAGCAGTTCTTC. Its protein product is CASRGTGNYNEQFF.

The gene calls are TRBV1 and TRBJ1-5; the tabulated D call, TRBD1, remains unverified against the DNA. TRBV1 is tagged as a pseudogene. This CDR3 has 21 amino acids. The CDR3 bases are TGCACCAGCAGCCAAGTCTCTTATGGGGACAGGCCCCTGTATAGCAATCAGCCCCAGCATTTT. Its protein product is CTSSQVSYGDRPLYSNQPQHF.

The chain combines TRBV27 with TRBJ1-2, with 8 nucleotides matching TRBD1. V was clipped by 4 bases and J by 8 bases; unmatched bases: 12. Germline assignment: CDR1 MNHEY and CDR2 SMNVEV (reference sequence). This CDR3 comprises 15 residues. The CDR3 spells CASSSQSTDRVGYTF. The CDR3 DNA is TGTGCCAGCAGTTCACAATCAACGGACAGGGTCGGCTACACCTTC.

V usage is TRBV11-2 and J usage is TRBJ2-3; TRBD2 matches 15 bases. Germline CDR1 is SGHAT and CDR2 is FQNNGV. J lost 6 bases, V lost 5 bases, and 6 bases had no gene match. The CDR3 has 16 residues. CDR3 loop: CASSIGLAGGWDTQYF. The CDR3 DNA follows: TGTGCCAGCAGCATCGGACTAGCGGGGGGGTGGGATACGCAGTATTTT.

The rearrangement joins TRBV9 to TRBJ1-3; D remains unclear. CDR3 length: 14 amino acids. V lost 5 bases to trimming and J lost 0 bases, with 9 bases between them. Germline V CDR1 and CDR2: SGDLS, YYNGEE. The CDR3 DNA is TGTGCCAGCAGGGGCACCACCTCTGGAAACACCATATATTTT. Translating it yields CASRGTTSGNTIYF.

The rearrangement joins TRBV7-2 to TRBJ1-5; 11 bases fit TRBD1. Germline V gives CDR1 SGHTA, CDR2 FQGNSA. J gave up 1 base and V 4 bases, and 3 bases lay outside the gene matches. The CDR3 has 16 residues. As DNA, the CDR3 is TGTGCCAGCAGCTGGGACAGGGGGGTGAGCAATCAGCCCCAGCATTTT. Amino acids: CASSWDRGVSNQPQHF.

The V call is TRBV6-6, the J call TRBJ2-3, with D unclear. The V end was cut by 8 bases, the J end by 0 bases, with 3 bases between. Germline V gene data show CDR1 as MNHNY and CDR2 as SVGAGI (reference sequence). This CDR3 comprises 11 residues. CDR3 DNA: TGTGCCAGCCTGAGCACAGATACGCAGTATTTT. It codes for CASLSTDTQYF.

V gene TRBV25-1 combines with J gene TRBJ2-1; 9 bases match TRBD1. Germline-derived CDR1 and CDR2 are MGHDK and SYGVNS. V was pared by 6 bases and J by 7 bases, with 7 bases of the junction left unmatched. This CDR3 contains 14 residues. The CDR3 nucleotides are TGTGCCAGCAGCCCGACAGGGGGTAGGAATGAGCAGTTCTTC. This codes for CASSPTGGRNEQFF.

The chain employs TRBV28 and TRBJ2-4, with a tentative D call TRBD2 (6 bases). Germline V lookup: CDR1 MDHEN, CDR2 SYDVKM. CDR3 size: 19 residues. V was clipped by 5 bases and J by 1 base, with 24 bases between them. The CDR3 sequence is CASSQPWGEALIAKNIQYF. CDR3 sequence (DNA): TGTGCCAGCAGTCAACCTTGGGGGGAGGCTTTGATTGCCAAAAACATTCAGTACTTC.

The rearrangement links TRBV5-8 to TRBJ1-1, with D hard to call. V was trimmed by 0 bases and J by 14 bases, leaving 11 bases between them. This CDR3 has 11 amino acids. In germline, CDR1 is SGHTS, CDR2 YDEGEE. The CDR3 nucleotides read TGTGCCAGCAGCTTGGCGGGTGCTATGTTCTTT. It yields the protein CASSLAGAMFF.

The gene calls are TRBV6-6 and TRBJ1-5, with 7 bases identical to TRBD1. V lost 8 bases, J lost 5 bases, and 6 bases stayed unmatched. This CDR3 has 13 amino acids. CDR1 is MNHNY and CDR2 is SVGAGI in the germline V gene (reference sequence). For the CDR3, the DNA is TGTGCCAGCGCGACAGGGCGGGATCAGCCCCAGCATTTT. Amino acid sequence: CASATGRDQPQHF.

This rearrangement joins TRBV7-9 to TRBJ1-3, with 7 positions matching TRBD1. V was pared by 4 bases and J by 8 bases, with 11 bases of the junction left unmatched. The CDR3 runs to 15 residues. Germline V gene lookup returns CDR1 SEHNR and CDR2 FQNEAQ (reference sequence). CDR3 DNA sequence: TGTGCCAGCAGCTCCGCGACAGGGAGTTATGACACCATATATTTT. Translation: CASSSATGSYDTIYF. Using reference TRBV7-9 and TRBJ1-3 for the parts outside the CDR3, the full variable domain is DTGVSQNPRHKITKRGQNVTFRCDPISEHNRLYWYRQTLGQGPEFLTYFQNEAQLEKSRLLSDRFSAERPKGSFSTLEIQRTEQGDSAMYLCASSSATGSYDTIYFGEGSWLTVV.

This clone was detected only once. The genes are TRBV18 and TRBJ1-2, with TRBD1 matching over 8 bases. After removal of 5 bases from V and 6 bases from J, the junction contained 11 bases not matched to a gene. Germline V gives CDR1 KGHSH, CDR2 LQKENI. The CDR3 runs 15 residues. The CDR3 region is CASSTSTGVRDGYTF. CDR3 nucleotides: TGTGCCAGCTCAACTTCGACAGGGGTTAGGGATGGCTACACCTTC.

The chain carries TRBV11-2 and TRBJ1-2; a possible D gene is TRBD1 (6 bases). The CDR3 runs to 14 residues. Trimming pared 5 bases from V and 8 bases from J, leaving 18 bases between. Germline CDR1 SGHAT, CDR2 FQNNGV. The CDR3, as DNA: TGTGCCAGCAGCCCTCAGGGCGGGGGCCGGGGCTACACCTTC. It yields the protein CASSPQGGGRGYTF.

This chain links TRBV6-5 with TRBJ1-2; D possibly corresponds to TRBD1 (5 bases). Germline V gene sequence: CDR1 MNHEY, CDR2 SVGAGI. The CDR3 loop spans 11 amino acids. Trimming shortened V by 6 bases and J by 7 bases, and 9 bases separated the two germline ends. CDR3 protein: CASSLGGGYTF. The CDR3 DNA sequence: TGTGCCAGCAGCCTCGGGGGTGGCTACACCTTC.

The chain has TRBV28 and TRBJ2-3, with TRBD2 as a possible D gene (6 bases). Per germline, CDR1 MDHEN and CDR2 SYDVKM. The V end lost 4 bases, the J end lost 2 bases, and 19 bases lay between the germline ends. This CDR3 region has 17 residues. The CDR3 reads CASSSLGGKRFTDTQYF. The CDR3 DNA follows: TGTGCCAGCAGTTCCCTCGGAGGGAAAAGGTTCACAGATACGCAGTATTTT.